The 6 T cell receptor beta chains below all came from one sample that was sequenced in a study of T cells in Graves' hyperthyroidism and ophthalmopathy. TCR beta CDR3 regions were amplified from RNA transcripts. RT-PCR in the first round (using the HTBI primer set) targeted the TCR CDR3. TCRdb ran MiXCR on the multiplex PCR reads and lists one entry per CDR3 protein. The sample carries fewer than 400,000 distinct CDR3 sequences, more than 12% recorded once. Source material: blood. Source of these receptors: a man aged 45-60 years with Graves' ophthalmopathy.

In its sample, this clonotype was seen a few times. A much more abundant neighbour one base away suggests this may be a read error. The CDR3 DNA follows: TGTGCCGGCAGCCAAGGAATACTCCCCCAAGAGACCCAGTACTTC. This sequence encodes CAGSQGILPQETQYF. This sequence joins TRBV3-1 and TRBJ2-5; no definite D call. CDR3 length: 15 amino acids. Germline V gene lookup returns CDR1 LGHDT and CDR2 YNNKEL (reference sequence).

The J gene is TRBJ2-3, the V gene TRBV4-1; TRBD2 agrees at 11 bases. The V and J ends lost 1 base and 2 bases, in that order; junction bases with no gene match: 11. Germline CDR1 is MGHRA and CDR2 is YSYEKL. This CDR3 is 19 amino acids long. Here the CDR3 reads CASSQGRPGLAEITDTQYF. CDR3 in DNA: TGCGCCAGCAGCCAAGGTAGACCGGGACTAGCGGAGATCACAGATACGCAGTATTTT.

For this clonotype: This may come from a read error, since a much larger clone is one base off. The chain is built from TRBV5-1 and TRBJ2-7, with 11 bases matching TRBD2. Germline V gene lookup returns CDR1 SGHRS and CDR2 YFSETQ. CDR3 size: 15 residues. The DNA for the CDR3 is TGCGCCAGCAGCATCACTAGCGGGAGCTCCTACGAGCGGTACTTC. Amino acid sequence: CASSITSGSSYERYF.

Only a few counts were recorded for this clonotype. This sequence joins TRBV24-1 and TRBJ2-2; 11 bases line up with TRBD2. Germline CDR1 is KGHDR and CDR2 is SFDVKD. The CDR3 loop spans 19 amino acids. V shed 7 bases and J 8 bases; nucleotides not matched to a gene: 20. The CDR3 spells CATSEGTSGALGFKGELFF. The CDR3 bases are TGTGCCACCAGCGAGGGGACTAGCGGCGCGCTGGGGTTTAAAGGGGAGCTGTTTTTT.

The rearrangement links TRBV7-6 to TRBJ2-1; 8 bases are a match to TRBD2. The CDR3 is 16 amino acids. The V segment lost 0 bases and the J segment 3 bases; nucleotides outside the gene matches: 4. CDR1 and CDR2 (germline): SGHVS, FNYEAQ. This CDR3 is CASSLAETSDYNEQFF. Here the CDR3 DNA reads TGTGCCAGCAGCTTAGCGGAGACTAGCGACTACAATGAGCAGTTCTTC.

This clonotype was picked up many times. CDR3 DNA sequence: TGTGCCAGCAGCCAAGAGGCAGGGGGCTTCTCCTACGAGCAGTACTTC. This gives the protein CASSQEAGGFSYEQYF. This rearrangement joins TRBV3-1 to TRBJ2-7; 8 bases are shared with TRBD1. This CDR3 is 16 amino acids long. Germline loops: CDR1 LGHDT, CDR2 YNNKEL (reference sequence). J was trimmed by 0 bases and V by 0 bases; bases with no gene match: 4.